A single sample gave rise to the 3 T cell receptor beta chains below, sequenced in a study of cytomegalovirus exposure and HLA in healthy donors. The PCR employed 60 Vbeta primers together with 13 Jbeta primers. This table comes from immunoSEQ multiplex PCR, and its TCRdb copy is limited to in-frame clones, with some not included. This repertoire shows some 180,000 clones, approximately 77% found once; its top ten account for roughly 3.6%. The sample taken for sequencing was PBMCs. Receptors originate from a man aged 35-49 years in good health and CMV-seropositive.

This clone is a singleton in its sample. The chain recombines TRBV29-1 with TRBJ2-5, with 8 positions matching TRBD2. CDR3 length: 19 amino acids. With V trimmed by 7 bases and J by 1 base, 23 bases remained unmatched. Germline V gene lookup returns CDR1 SQVTM and CDR2 ANQGSEA. CDR3 sequence: CSAPLLTSGTIPVQETQYF. In DNA, the CDR3 is TGCAGCGCCCCACTCCTAACTAGCGGCACCATCCCCGTCCAAGAGACCCAGTACTTC.

The chain couples TRBV15 to TRBJ2-3, with D hard to call. This CDR3 contains 13 residues. The V end lost 1 base, the J end lost 5 bases, and 7 bases lay between the germline ends. The germline V gene has CDR1 LNHNV and CDR2 YYDKDF (reference sequence). Written as DNA, the CDR3 is TGTGCCACCAGCAGAGTCCTACTAGATACGCAGTATTTT. Its translation is CATSRVLLDTQYF.

CDR3 sequence: CASSFSGRRETQYF. The CDR3 DNA is TGTGCCAGCAGCTTTAGCGGGAGGCGTGAGACCCAGTACTTC. The V and J genes are TRBV7-9 and TRBJ2-5, with 10 bases fitting TRBD2. Germline assignment: CDR1 SEHNR and CDR2 FQNEAQ (reference sequence). This CDR3 is built from 14 residues. V lost 3 bases and J lost 5; bases outside the gene matches: 3.